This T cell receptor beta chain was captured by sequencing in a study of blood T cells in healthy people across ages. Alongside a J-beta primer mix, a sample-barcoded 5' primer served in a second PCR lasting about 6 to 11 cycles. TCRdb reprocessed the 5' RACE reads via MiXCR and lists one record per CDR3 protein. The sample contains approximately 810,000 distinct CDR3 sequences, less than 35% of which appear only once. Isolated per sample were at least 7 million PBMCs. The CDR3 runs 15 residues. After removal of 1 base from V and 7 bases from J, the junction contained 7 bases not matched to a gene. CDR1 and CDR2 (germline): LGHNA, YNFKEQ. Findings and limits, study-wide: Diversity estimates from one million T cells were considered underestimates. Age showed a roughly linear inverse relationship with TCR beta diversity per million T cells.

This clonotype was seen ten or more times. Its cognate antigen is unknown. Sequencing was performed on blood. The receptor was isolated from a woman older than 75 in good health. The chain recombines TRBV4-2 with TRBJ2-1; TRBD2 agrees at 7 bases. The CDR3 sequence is CASSQGTGGRNEQFF. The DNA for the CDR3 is TGTGCCAGCAGCCAAGGAACGGGGGGAAGGAATGAGCAGTTCTTC.